This T cell receptor (beta chain) was identified in a study of control samples from healthy donors and cancer patients. This CDR3 has 13 amino acids. V gave up 6 bases and J gave up 9 bases, with 17 bases separating them. Per the germline V gene, CDR1 is LNHDA and CDR2 is SQIVND (reference sequence). Clones were sequenced by immunoSEQ multiplex PCR, and TCRdb holds only the in-frame ones, with some missing. In the table there are fewer than 40,000 clones, roughly 92% of which are singletons. The TCR comes from a man aged 35 to 55 with colorectal cancer. The sequenced sample was PBMCs. The chain links TRBV19 to TRBJ1-2; D perhaps matches TRBD1 (5 bases). CDR3 protein: CASRVGRHESYTF. The CDR3 coding sequence is TGTGCCAGTAGGGTGGGACGGCATGAAAGCTACACCTTC.